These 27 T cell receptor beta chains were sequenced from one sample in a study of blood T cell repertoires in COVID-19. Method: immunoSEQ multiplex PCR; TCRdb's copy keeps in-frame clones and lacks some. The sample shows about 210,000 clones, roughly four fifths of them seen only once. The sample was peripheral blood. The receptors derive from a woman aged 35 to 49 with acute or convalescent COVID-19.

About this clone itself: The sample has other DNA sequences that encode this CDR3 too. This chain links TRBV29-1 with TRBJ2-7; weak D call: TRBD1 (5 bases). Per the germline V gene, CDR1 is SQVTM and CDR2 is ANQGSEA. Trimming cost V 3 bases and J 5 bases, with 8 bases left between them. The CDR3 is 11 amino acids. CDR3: CSVEGRDEQYF. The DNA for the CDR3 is TGCAGCGTTGAGGGGCGCGACGAGCAGTACTTC.

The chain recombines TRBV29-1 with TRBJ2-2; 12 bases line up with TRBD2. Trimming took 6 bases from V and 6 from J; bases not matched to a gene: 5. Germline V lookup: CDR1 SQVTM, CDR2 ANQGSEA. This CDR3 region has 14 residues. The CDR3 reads CSVGLAGKAGELFF. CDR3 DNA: TGCAGCGTAGGACTAGCGGGAAAGGCCGGGGAGCTGTTTTTT.

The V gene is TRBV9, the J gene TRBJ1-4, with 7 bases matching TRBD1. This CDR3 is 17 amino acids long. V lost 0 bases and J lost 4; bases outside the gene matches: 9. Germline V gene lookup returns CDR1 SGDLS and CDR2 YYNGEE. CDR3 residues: CASSVATGAGYNEKLFF. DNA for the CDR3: TGTGCCAGCAGCGTAGCAACAGGGGCCGGATATAATGAAAAACTGTTTTTT.

In nucleotides, the CDR3 is TGTGCCAGCAGCTTGCAGGGGGACATTCAGTACTTC. It encodes CASSLQGDIQYF. The chain has TRBV5-4 and TRBJ2-4; 7 bases map to TRBD1. This CDR3 is 12 amino acids long. CDR1 and CDR2 (germline): SGHNT, YYREEE (reference sequence). J was trimmed by 8 bases and V by 1 base; bases with no gene match: 0.

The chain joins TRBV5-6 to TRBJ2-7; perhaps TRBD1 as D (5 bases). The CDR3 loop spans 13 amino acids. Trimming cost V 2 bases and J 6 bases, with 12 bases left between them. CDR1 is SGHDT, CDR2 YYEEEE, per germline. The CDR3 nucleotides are TGTGCCAGCAGCTTAACTCAGGGCAGCGAGCAGTACTTC. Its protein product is CASSLTQGSEQYF.

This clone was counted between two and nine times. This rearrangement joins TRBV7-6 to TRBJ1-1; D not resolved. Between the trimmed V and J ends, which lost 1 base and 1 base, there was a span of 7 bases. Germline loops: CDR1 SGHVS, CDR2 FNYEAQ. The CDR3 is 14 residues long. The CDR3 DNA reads TGTGCCAGCAGCTTAGACGGTTCGAACACTGAAGCTTTCTTT. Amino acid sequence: CASSLDGSNTEAFF.

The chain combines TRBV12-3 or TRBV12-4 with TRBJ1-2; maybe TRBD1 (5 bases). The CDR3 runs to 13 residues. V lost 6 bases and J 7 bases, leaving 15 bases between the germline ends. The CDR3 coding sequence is TGTGCCAGCAGAATACAACGGGGGGGTGGCTACACCTTC. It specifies CASRIQRGGGYTF.

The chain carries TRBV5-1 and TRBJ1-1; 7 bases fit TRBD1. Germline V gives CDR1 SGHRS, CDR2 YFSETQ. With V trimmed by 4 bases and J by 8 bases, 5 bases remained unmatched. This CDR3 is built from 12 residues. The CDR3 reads CASSPWDSEAFF. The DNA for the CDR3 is TGCGCCAGCAGCCCTTGGGACAGCGAAGCTTTCTTT.

CDR3 bases: TGTGCCAGCACCCCTGAGGGCGCAGCCTACAATGAGCAGTTCTTC. Protein product: CASTPEGAAYNEQFF. The chain joins TRBV5-4 to TRBJ2-1, with D perhaps TRBD2 (5 bases). The length of the CDR3 is 15 residues. CDR1 and CDR2 (germline): SGHNT, YYREEE (reference sequence). V lost 6 bases and J 2 bases, leaving 15 bases between the germline ends.

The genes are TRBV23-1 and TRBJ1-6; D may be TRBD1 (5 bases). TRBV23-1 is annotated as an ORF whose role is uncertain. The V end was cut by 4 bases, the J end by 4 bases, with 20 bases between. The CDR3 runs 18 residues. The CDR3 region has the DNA TGCGCCAGCAGTCGCCTCGGCTCTAGGGGCCTATATAATTCACCCCTCCACTTT. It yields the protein CASSRLGSRGLYNSPLHF.

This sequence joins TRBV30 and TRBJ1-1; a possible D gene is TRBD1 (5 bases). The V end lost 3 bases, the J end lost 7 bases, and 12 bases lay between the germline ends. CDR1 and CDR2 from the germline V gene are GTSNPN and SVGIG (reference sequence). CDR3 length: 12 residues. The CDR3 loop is CAWSPQENEAFF. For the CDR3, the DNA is TGTGCCTGGAGCCCACAGGAAAATGAAGCTTTCTTT.

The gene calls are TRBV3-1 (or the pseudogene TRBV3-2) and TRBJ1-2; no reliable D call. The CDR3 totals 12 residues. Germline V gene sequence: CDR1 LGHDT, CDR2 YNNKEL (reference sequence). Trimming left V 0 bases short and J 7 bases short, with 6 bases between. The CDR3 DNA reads TGTGCCAGCAGCCAAGATTGGCTTGGCTACACCTTC. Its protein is CASSQDWLGYTF.

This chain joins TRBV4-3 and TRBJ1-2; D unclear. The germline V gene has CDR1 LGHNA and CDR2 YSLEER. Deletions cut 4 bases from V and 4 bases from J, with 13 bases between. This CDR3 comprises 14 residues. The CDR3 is CASSPSPYSYGYTF. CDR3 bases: TGCGCCAGCAGCCCGTCACCCTACTCCTATGGCTACACCTTC.

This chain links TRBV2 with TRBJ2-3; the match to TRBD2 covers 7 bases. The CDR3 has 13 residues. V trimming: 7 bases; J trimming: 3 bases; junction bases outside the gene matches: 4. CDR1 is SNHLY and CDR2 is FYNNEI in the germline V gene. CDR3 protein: CASKRGETDTQYF. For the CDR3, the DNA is TGTGCCAGCAAACGGGGGGAAACAGATACGCAGTATTTT.

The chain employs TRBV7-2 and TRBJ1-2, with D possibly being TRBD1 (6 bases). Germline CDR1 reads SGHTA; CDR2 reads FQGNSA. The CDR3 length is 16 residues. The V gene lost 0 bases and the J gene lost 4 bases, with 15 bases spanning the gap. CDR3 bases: TGTGCCAGCAGCTTAGCGCTGGGGGCGCAAGGCTATGGCTACACCTTC. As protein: CASSLALGAQGYGYTF.

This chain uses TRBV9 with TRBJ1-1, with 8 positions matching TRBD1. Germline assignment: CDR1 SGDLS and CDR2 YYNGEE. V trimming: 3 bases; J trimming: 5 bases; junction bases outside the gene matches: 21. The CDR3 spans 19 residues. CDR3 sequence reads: CASSGGVSGRGLSGTEAFF. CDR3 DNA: TGTGCCAGCAGCGGAGGGGTATCGGGCAGGGGGCTGTCGGGTACTGAAGCTTTCTTT.

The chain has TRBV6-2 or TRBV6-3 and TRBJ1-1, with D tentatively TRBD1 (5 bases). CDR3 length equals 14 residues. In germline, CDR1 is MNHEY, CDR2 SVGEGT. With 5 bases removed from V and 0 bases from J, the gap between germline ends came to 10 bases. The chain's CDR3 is CASSKTGMNTEAFF. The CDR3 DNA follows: TGTGCCAGCAGTAAAACAGGTATGAACACTGAAGCTTTCTTT.

CDR3 loop: CASSLGQSTDTQYF. The CDR3 nucleotides are TGTGCCAGCAGCCTCGGACAGAGCACAGATACGCAGTATTTT. V gene TRBV9 combines with J gene TRBJ2-3, with D possibly matching TRBD1 (6 bases). The V gene's germline CDR1 is SGDLS and CDR2 YYNGEE. The CDR3 totals 14 residues. V dropped 4 bases and J dropped 0 bases, with 9 bases sitting between them.

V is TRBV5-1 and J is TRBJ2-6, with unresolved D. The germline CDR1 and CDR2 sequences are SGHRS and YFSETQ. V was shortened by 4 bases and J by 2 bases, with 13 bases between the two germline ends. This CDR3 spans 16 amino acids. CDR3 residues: CASSPARGPGANVLTF. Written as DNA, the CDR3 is TGCGCCAGCAGCCCGGCGAGAGGCCCTGGGGCCAACGTCCTGACTTTC.

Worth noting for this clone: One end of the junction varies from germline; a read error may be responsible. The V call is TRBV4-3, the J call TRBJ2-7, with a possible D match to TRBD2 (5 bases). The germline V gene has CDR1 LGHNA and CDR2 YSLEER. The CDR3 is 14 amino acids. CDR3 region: CASSEDDGTYEQYF. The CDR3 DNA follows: TGCGCCAGCAGCGAAGACGACGGGACCTACGAGCAGTACTTC.

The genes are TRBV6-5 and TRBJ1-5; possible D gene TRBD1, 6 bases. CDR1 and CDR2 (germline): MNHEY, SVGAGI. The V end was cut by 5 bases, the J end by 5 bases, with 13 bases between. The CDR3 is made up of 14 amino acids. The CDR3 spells CASSTQGRDQPQHF. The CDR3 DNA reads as TGTGCCAGCAGTACACAGGGAAGGGATCAGCCCCAGCATTTT.

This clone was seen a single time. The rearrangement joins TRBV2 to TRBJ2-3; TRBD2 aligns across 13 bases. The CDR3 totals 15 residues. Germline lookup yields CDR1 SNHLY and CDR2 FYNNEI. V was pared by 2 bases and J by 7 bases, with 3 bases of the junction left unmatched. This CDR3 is CASSETSGGAYTQYF. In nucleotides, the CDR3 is TGTGCCAGCAGTGAAACTAGCGGGGGGGCCTATACGCAGTATTTT.

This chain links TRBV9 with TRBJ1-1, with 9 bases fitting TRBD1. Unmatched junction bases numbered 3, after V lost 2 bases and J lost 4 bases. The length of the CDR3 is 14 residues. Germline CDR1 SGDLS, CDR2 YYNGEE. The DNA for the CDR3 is TGTGCCAGCAGCGTCCGGGACAGGGTCACTGAAGCTTTCTTT. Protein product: CASSVRDRVTEAFF.

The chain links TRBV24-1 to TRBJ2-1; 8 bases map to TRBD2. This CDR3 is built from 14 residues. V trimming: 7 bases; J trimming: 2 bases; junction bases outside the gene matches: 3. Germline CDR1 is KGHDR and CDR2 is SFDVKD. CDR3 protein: CATRTSGPYNEQFF. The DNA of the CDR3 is TGTGCCACCAGAACTAGCGGACCCTACAATGAGCAGTTCTTC.

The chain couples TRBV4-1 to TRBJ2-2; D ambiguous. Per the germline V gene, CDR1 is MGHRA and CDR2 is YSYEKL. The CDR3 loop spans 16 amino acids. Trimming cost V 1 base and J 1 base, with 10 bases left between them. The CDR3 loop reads CASSQGRGENTGELFF. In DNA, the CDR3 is TGCGCCAGCAGCCAAGGCCGAGGCGAGAACACCGGGGAGCTGTTTTTT.

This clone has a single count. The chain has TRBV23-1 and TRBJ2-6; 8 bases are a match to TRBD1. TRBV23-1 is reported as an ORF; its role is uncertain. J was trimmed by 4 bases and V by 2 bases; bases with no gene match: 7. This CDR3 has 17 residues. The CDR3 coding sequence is TGCGCCAGCAGTCAAGGTACAGGGGGGAACGGGGCCAACGTCCTGACTTTC. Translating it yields CASSQGTGGNGANVLTF.

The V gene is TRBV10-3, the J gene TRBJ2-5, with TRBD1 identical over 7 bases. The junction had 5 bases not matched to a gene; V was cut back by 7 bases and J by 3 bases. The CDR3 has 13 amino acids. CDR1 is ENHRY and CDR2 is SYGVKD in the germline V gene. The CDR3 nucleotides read TGTGCCATCATGGCAGGGGGAGAAGAGACCCAGTACTTC. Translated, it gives CAIMAGGEETQYF.